A single sample is the source of the 32 T cell receptor beta chains below, sequenced in a study of T cell responses to AZD1222 COVID-19 vaccine. Profiling relied on immunoSEQ multiplex PCR, and the TCRdb table lists in-frame clones only, not all of them. The table shows 95,000 to 150,000 clones, with approximately 90% occurring only once. The source was peripheral blood, collected on day 0 of AZD1222 vaccination. The receptors shown here come from an adult in good health.

V and J are TRBV7-8 and TRBJ2-7; 7 bases are a match to TRBD1. Germline CDR1 reads SGHVS; CDR2 reads FQNEAQ. CDR3 length: 12 residues. The V segment lost 5 bases and the J segment 4 bases; nucleotides outside the gene matches: 2. CDR3 bases: TGTGCCAGCAGCCGGGGACAGTACGAGCAGTACTTC. The encoded protein is CASSRGQYEQYF.

The V call is TRBV4-2, the J call TRBJ2-3, with 10 bases fitting TRBD2. Germline V CDR1 and CDR2: LGHNA, YNFKEQ. The CDR3 length is 17 residues. Trimming took 1 base from V and 4 from J; bases not matched to a gene: 8. The CDR3 protein is CASSQVPSGRAADTQYF. DNA for the CDR3: TGTGCCAGCAGCCAAGTCCCCAGCGGGAGGGCCGCAGATACGCAGTATTTT.

The V and J genes are TRBV5-1 and TRBJ1-6, with D possibly TRBD1 on 5 matching bases. The CDR3 runs 13 residues. The V end lost 4 bases, the J end lost 7 bases, and 9 bases lay between the germline ends. Per the germline V gene, CDR1 is SGHRS and CDR2 is YFSETQ. The CDR3: CASSPWGNSPLHF. CDR3 sequence (DNA): TGCGCCAGCAGCCCCTGGGGGAATTCACCCCTCCACTTT.

The genes are TRBV10-3 and TRBJ2-7; D is unresolved. This CDR3 comprises 11 residues. Germline-derived CDR1 and CDR2 are ENHRY and SYGVKD. Trimming left V 5 bases short and J 5 bases short, with 7 bases between. CDR3: CAISSTDEQYF. For the CDR3, the DNA is TGTGCCATCAGTTCCACGGACGAGCAGTACTTC.

The chain is built from TRBV4-2 and TRBJ1-1; D gene uncertain. V lost 0 bases, J lost 11 bases, and 22 bases lay in between. This CDR3 is 16 amino acids long. Germline V gives CDR1 LGHNA, CDR2 YNFKEQ. CDR3 sequence (DNA): TGTGCCAGCAGCCAAGATTTGGCAGGACCCTTGGGTGTGGCTTTCTTT. It yields the protein CASSQDLAGPLGVAFF.

The V and J genes are TRBV20-1 and TRBJ1-6; D remains ambiguous. Trimming took 6 bases from V and 10 from J, leaving 10 bases between them. Germline CDR1 is DFQATT and CDR2 is SNEGSKA (reference sequence). CDR3 length equals 11 residues. The CDR3 spells CSAREISPLHF. The CDR3 bases are TGCAGTGCCCGTGAAATCTCACCCCTCCACTTT.

The V and J genes are TRBV5-8 and TRBJ2-1; tentatively, D is TRBD2 (5 bases). Germline V gene lookup returns CDR1 SGHTS and CDR2 YDEGEE. The CDR3 spans 15 residues. The V end lost 4 bases, the J end lost 1 base, and 12 bases lay between the germline ends. The DNA of the CDR3 is TGTGCCAGCAGCCAAACTAGTCTATCCTACAATGAGCAGTTCTTC. It yields the protein CASSQTSLSYNEQFF.

The rearrangement uses TRBV19 and TRBJ1-2; no reliable D call. The CDR3 runs to 15 residues. The germline gives CDR1 LNHDA, CDR2 SQIVND (reference sequence). V dropped 6 bases and J dropped 3 bases, with 17 bases sitting between them. The DNA for the CDR3 is TGTGCCAGTAGCGACGGGCCCCACCGAGACTATGGCTACACCTTC. This gives the protein CASSDGPHRDYGYTF. Filled out from reference TRBV19 and TRBJ1-2, the complete variable domain reads DGGITQSPKYLFRKEGQNVTLSCEQNLNHDAMYWYRQDPGQGLRLIYYSQIVNDFQKGDIAEGYSVSREKKESFPLTVTSAQKNPTAFYLCASSDGPHRDYGYTFGSGTRLTVV.

V usage is TRBV3-1 (or the pseudogene TRBV3-2) and J usage is TRBJ2-7, with 10 bases that match TRBD1. With 3 bases clipped from V and 4 bases from J, the junction kept 0 bases outside the gene matches. The germline gives CDR1 LGHDT, CDR2 YNNKEL (reference sequence). The CDR3 is 13 residues long. CDR3 nucleotides: TGTGCCAGCAGCCAGGGACAGGGGTACGAGCAGTACTTC. This translates into CASSQGQGYEQYF.

The rearrangement links TRBV9 to TRBJ2-3; 9 bases agree with TRBD1. V shed 4 bases, J shed 0 bases, and the junction held 6 bases outside the gene matches. The CDR3 is 16 amino acids. Germline lookup yields CDR1 SGDLS and CDR2 YYNGEE. In DNA, the CDR3 is TGTGCCAGCAGCTCGGGACAGGGACTTAGCACAGATACGCAGTATTTT. Translated: CASSSGQGLSTDTQYF.

This chain uses TRBV28 with TRBJ2-7, with D uncertain. The CDR3 spans 15 residues. Trimming pared 5 bases from V and 5 bases from J, leaving 19 bases between. The germline CDR1 and CDR2 sequences are MDHEN and SYDVKM. CDR3 residues: CASSPRSPTLHEQYF. The DNA of the CDR3 is TGTGCCAGCAGTCCCCGGAGTCCAACCCTCCACGAGCAGTACTTC.

This chain connects TRBV24-1 to TRBJ2-1; 10 bases map to TRBD2. The germline CDR1 and CDR2 sequences are KGHDR and SFDVKD. Trimming took 9 bases from V and 2 from J; bases not matched to a gene: 3. This CDR3 spans 14 amino acids. CDR3 bases: TGTGCCACCCCCGGACTAGCGGCCTACAATGAGCAGTTCTTC. It yields the protein CATPGLAAYNEQFF.

The chain recombines TRBV18 with TRBJ2-7, with 7 positions matching TRBD1. The germline V gene encodes CDR1 KGHSH and CDR2 LQKENI. CDR3 length equals 14 residues. The junction had 5 bases not matched to a gene; V was cut back by 3 bases and J by 3 bases. The CDR3 loop is CASSPTTGNYEQYF. The CDR3 bases are TGTGCCAGCTCACCCACGACAGGGAACTACGAGCAGTACTTC.

J is TRBJ2-2 and V is TRBV19; D is possibly TRBD1 or TRBD2 (5 bases each). V was cut by 3 bases and J by 3 bases, with 11 bases left in between. From germline, CDR1 is LNHDA and CDR2 SQIVND (reference sequence). CDR3 length: 15 residues. The CDR3 DNA reads TGTGCCAGTAGTATTACGGGACCGGACACCGGGGAGCTGTTTTTT. Translating it yields CASSITGPDTGELFF.

This clone was counted a single time. V and J are TRBV7-6 and TRBJ2-1, with D hard to call. This CDR3 is 15 amino acids long. Trimming removed 4 bases from V and 0 bases from J, with 10 bases in between. Germline assignment: CDR1 SGHVS and CDR2 FNYEAQ. CDR3: CASSSPGSSYNEQFF. The CDR3 DNA follows: TGTGCCAGCAGCTCCCCCGGCTCCTCCTACAATGAGCAGTTCTTC.

The chain uses TRBV24-1 and TRBJ1-4, with D maybe TRBD1 (6 bases). The CDR3 contains 14 residues. CDR1 is KGHDR and CDR2 is SFDVKD in the germline V gene. V was clipped by 4 bases and J by 7 bases, with 12 bases between them. Here the CDR3 reads CATSEGQGIEKLFF. Written as DNA, the CDR3 is TGTGCCACCAGTGAAGGGCAGGGGATTGAAAAACTGTTTTTT.

The chain is built from TRBV18 and TRBJ1-3, with D possibly matching TRBD1 (6 bases). V lost 0 bases and J 2 bases, leaving 8 bases between the germline ends. Germline lookup yields CDR1 KGHSH and CDR2 LQKENI. CDR3 size: 15 residues. The CDR3 here is CASSPPTGTGNTIYF. In nucleotides, the CDR3 is TGTGCCAGCTCACCACCAACAGGGACTGGAAACACCATATATTTT.

This chain links TRBV6-6 with TRBJ1-3; unclear D gene. There are 15 residues in the CDR3. Germline loops: CDR1 MNHNY, CDR2 SVGAGI (reference sequence). V was clipped by 4 bases and J by 3 bases, with 13 bases between them. As DNA, the CDR3 is TGTGCCAGCAGTTTAACCCTTTCGGGTGGAAACACCATATATTTT. Amino acid sequence: CASSLTLSGGNTIYF.

This clone has just one count. The chain carries TRBV24-1 and TRBJ1-5, with D unclear. Germline CDR1 is KGHDR and CDR2 is SFDVKD. The V end was cut by 5 bases, the J end by 0 bases, with 10 bases between. The CDR3 runs 15 residues. CDR3 protein: CATSAGIVSNQPQHF. As DNA, the CDR3 is TGTGCCACCAGTGCGGGAATAGTTAGCAATCAGCCCCAGCATTTT.

The count of this clone is one. This chain links TRBV2 with TRBJ2-4; 9 bases align to TRBD1. The CDR3 length is 14 residues. With V trimmed by 5 bases and J by 3 bases, 2 bases remained unmatched. Germline V CDR1 and CDR2: SNHLY, FYNNEI. The CDR3 region is CASSQDRGKNIQYF. The DNA for the CDR3 is TGTGCCAGCAGTCAGGACAGGGGCAAAAACATTCAGTACTTC.

This sequence joins TRBV6-5 and TRBJ1-4, with a tentative D call TRBD1 (6 bases). V lost 0 bases to trimming and J lost 7 bases, with 9 bases between them. Germline V gene lookup returns CDR1 MNHEY and CDR2 SVGAGI. The CDR3 runs to 14 residues. CDR3 region: CASSYSATGEKLFF. DNA of the CDR3: TGTGCCAGCAGTTACTCGGCGACAGGTGAAAAACTGTTTTTT.

The chain's CDR3 is CASSQLADTGNTIYF. DNA for the CDR3: TGTGCCAGCAGCCAACTGGCAGATACTGGAAACACCATATATTTT. The chain combines TRBV3-1 (or the pseudogene TRBV3-2) with TRBJ1-3; D call uncertain. This CDR3 comprises 15 residues. The germline V and J ends were trimmed by 2 bases and 2 bases, with 10 bases remaining between them. Germline CDR1 and CDR2: LGHDT and YNNKEL (reference sequence).

The rearrangement links TRBV5-1 to TRBJ1-2; 8 bases fit TRBD1. The germline CDR1 and CDR2 sequences are SGHRS and YFSETQ. The V and J ends lost 0 bases and 2 bases, in that order; junction bases with no gene match: 3. The CDR3 extends over 15 amino acids. The CDR3 protein is CASSLAGGKNYGYTF. The CDR3 DNA reads TGCGCCAGCAGCTTGGCAGGGGGCAAGAACTATGGCTACACCTTC.

The chain employs TRBV20-1 and TRBJ2-3, with 10 bases identical to TRBD2. The CDR3 loop spans 15 amino acids. V shed 3 bases, J shed 5 bases, and the junction held 8 bases outside the gene matches. The germline gives CDR1 DFQATT, CDR2 SNEGSKA (reference sequence). The CDR3 region is CSASHSGGPGDTQYF. The CDR3 region has the DNA TGCAGTGCTAGTCATAGCGGGGGGCCGGGAGATACGCAGTATTTT.

This sequence joins TRBV2 and TRBJ2-7, with 10 bases fitting TRBD2. The CDR3 length is 17 residues. CDR1 and CDR2 from the germline V gene are SNHLY and FYNNEI. After removal of 7 bases from V and 0 bases from J, the junction contained 12 bases not matched to a gene. CDR3 region: CASMRLAGPASSYEQYF. For the CDR3, the DNA is TGTGCCAGCATGCGACTAGCGGGCCCCGCTAGCTCCTACGAGCAGTACTTC.

This sequence joins TRBV10-1 and TRBJ2-1, with TRBD2 matching over 9 bases. The CDR3 contains 14 residues. Looked up from germline, CDR1 is WNHNN and CDR2 is SYGVQD (reference sequence). The V segment lost 5 bases and the J segment 12 bases; nucleotides outside the gene matches: 11. The CDR3 bases are TGCGCCAGCAGTAAGTTTAGCGGGGGAGAGGGGCAGTTCTTC. This gives the protein CASSKFSGGEGQFF.

This clone showed up just once. The CDR3 nucleotides read TGCAGCGTTGAGACAGGCCCCGAGCAGTACTTC. This gives the protein CSVETGPEQYF. The V gene is TRBV29-1, the J gene TRBJ2-7; a weak D match, TRBD1 (6 bases). Germline V CDR1 and CDR2: SQVTM, ANQGSEA. The CDR3 totals 11 residues. V lost 3 bases, J lost 6 bases, and 9 bases lay in between.

The chain employs TRBV19 and TRBJ1-2; D is perhaps TRBD1 (5 bases). CDR3 size: 15 residues. CDR1 and CDR2 (germline): LNHDA, SQIVND (reference sequence). The V end lost 2 bases, the J end lost 7 bases, and 17 bases lay between the germline ends. CDR3 residues: CASSIPGTKSGGYTF. The CDR3 DNA reads as TGTGCCAGTAGTATACCCGGGACGAAATCAGGTGGCTACACCTTC.

The genes are TRBV10-3 and TRBJ2-3, with 9 positions matching TRBD1. CDR3 length equals 16 residues. The junction had 7 bases not matched to a gene; V was cut back by 6 bases and J by 0 bases. Per germline, CDR1 ENHRY and CDR2 SYGVKD. The CDR3 coding sequence is TGTGCCATCAGCGAGGGACAGGGACTTAGCACAGATACGCAGTATTTT. Its translation: CAISEGQGLSTDTQYF.

The rearrangement uses TRBV11-2 and TRBJ2-7, with D uncertain. The CDR3 loop spans 12 amino acids. Trimming pared 6 bases from V and 2 bases from J, leaving 8 bases between. Germline V gene sequence: CDR1 SGHAT, CDR2 FQNNGV. CDR3 amino acids: CASRVLPYEQYF. The CDR3, as DNA: TGTGCCAGCAGGGTTTTACCCTACGAGCAGTACTTC.

The rearrangement joins TRBV15 to TRBJ2-3; tentatively, D is TRBD2 (6 bases). The CDR3 is 13 residues long. Trimming left V 0 bases short and J 11 bases short, with 12 bases between. Germline V gene sequence: CDR1 LNHNV, CDR2 YYDKDF (reference sequence). The CDR3 nucleotides are TGTGCCACCAGCAGAGACCGGGAGTTTAAGCAGTATTTT. This encodes CATSRDREFKQYF.

V and J are TRBV29-1 and TRBJ2-7; weak D call: TRBD1 (6 bases). CDR1 and CDR2 (germline): SQVTM, ANQGSEA. V shed 7 bases and J shed 2 bases, with 18 bases lying between them. The CDR3 runs 14 residues. For the CDR3, the DNA is TGCAGCGCCACGGGACACCCCGTAACCTACGAGCAGTACTTC. Its protein is CSATGHPVTYEQYF.